The 31 T cell receptor beta chains given below trace back to one sample, sequenced in a study of blood T cell repertoires in COVID-19. TCRdb keeps only in-frame clones here, not all; method: immunoSEQ multiplex PCR. The table has about 270,000 clones, about 87% seen once. Specimen: peripheral blood. Receptors were obtained from a human donor in a cohort sampled during active COVID-19.

This clone came up a few times. This chain connects TRBV5-1 to TRBJ2-7; 11 bases align to TRBD2. Germline V gives CDR1 SGHRS, CDR2 YFSETQ. Trimming at V came to 6 bases and at J to 2 bases, leaving 4 bases not matched to a gene. This CDR3 is built from 14 residues. In DNA form, the CDR3 reads TGCGCCAGCAAAGTAGCGGGAGGGGCCTACGAGCAGTACTTC. It translates to CASKVAGGAYEQYF.

The gene calls are TRBV27 and TRBJ1-5; tentative D call: TRBD1 (6 bases). Germline CDR1 MNHEY, CDR2 SMNVEV (reference sequence). The CDR3 has 14 residues. V lost 5 bases and J lost 12, with 20 bases in between. This chain's CDR3 is CASSPQGLPHGQHF. Here the CDR3 DNA reads TGTGCCAGCAGTCCCCAGGGGCTCCCCCATGGCCAGCATTTT.

The chain has TRBV6-5 and TRBJ2-1; tentative D call: TRBD1 (5 bases). The germline CDR1 and CDR2 sequences are MNHEY and SVGAGI. Trimming cost V 4 bases and J 9 bases, with 13 bases left between them. The CDR3 is 13 amino acids. The CDR3 reads CASSSQGSGEQFF. CDR3 coding DNA: TGTGCCAGCAGTTCGCAGGGTTCTGGTGAGCAGTTCTTC.

This chain uses TRBV7-9 with TRBJ1-2, with D possibly being TRBD1 (5 bases). The CDR3 is 14 amino acids. In germline, CDR1 is SEHNR, CDR2 FQNEAQ (reference sequence). Trimming removed 1 base at V and 4 bases at J, with 10 bases between. Written as DNA, the CDR3 is TGTGCCAGCAGCTTAGGCAGGGTTACCTATGGCTACACCTTC. This encodes CASSLGRVTYGYTF.

V usage is TRBV18 and J usage is TRBJ2-5; D gene unclear. Germline assignment: CDR1 KGHSH and CDR2 LQKENI. Trimming shortened V by 5 bases and J by 5 bases, and 6 bases separated the two germline ends. CDR3 length: 11 residues. CDR3 protein: CASSAKETQYF. The CDR3 region has the DNA TGTGCCAGCTCAGCTAAGGAGACCCAGTACTTC.

V and J are TRBV2 and TRBJ2-7; D not resolved. V was clipped by 7 bases and J by 5 bases, with 15 bases between them. This CDR3 is built from 13 residues. The germline V gene has CDR1 SNHLY and CDR2 FYNNEI. CDR3: CASNNFKSHEQYF. The CDR3 bases are TGTGCCAGCAATAACTTCAAGTCCCACGAGCAGTACTTC.

The rearrangement links TRBV28 to TRBJ1-5; D not resolved. V was cut by 3 bases and J by 6 bases, with 15 bases left in between. Germline lookup yields CDR1 MDHEN and CDR2 SYDVKM. This CDR3 is built from 15 residues. The DNA of the CDR3 is TGTGCCAGCAGTTTGGCCTCCAGATTAAGTCAGCCCCAGCATTTT. Its protein is CASSLASRLSQPQHF.

This clone was seen just once. The chain employs TRBV6-2 or TRBV6-3 and TRBJ2-2; D not certain. V lost 5 bases and J lost 1, with 8 bases in between. The CDR3 runs to 14 residues. The V gene's germline CDR1 is MNHEY and CDR2 SVGEGT. DNA of the CDR3: TGTGCCAGCAGTAAGAGGTGGAACACCGGGGAGCTGTTTTTT. Its translation: CASSKRWNTGELFF.

A remark on this clone: An end of the junction differs from the germline gene, which may be a read error. V and J are TRBV6-5 and TRBJ1-2; 7 positions match TRBD1. CDR1 is MNHEY and CDR2 is SVGAGI in the germline V gene. This CDR3 comprises 14 residues. For the CDR3, the DNA is TGTGCCAGCACTTACATCAGCCAGGGGGATGGCTACACCTTC. It yields the protein CASTYISQGDGYTF.

V usage is TRBV21-1 and J usage is TRBJ2-7; the table gives TRBD1 as D, unverified against the DNA. TRBV21-1 is a listed pseudogene. The CDR3 is 16 amino acids. The CDR3 DNA sequence: TGTGCCAGCAGCAAAGCCAAGCACAGGGGATCCTACGAGCAGTACTTC. It translates to CASSKAKHRGSYEQYF.

V is TRBV5-1 and J is TRBJ1-3; maybe TRBD1 (6 bases). The germline V gene has CDR1 SGHRS and CDR2 YFSETQ. V was trimmed by 0 bases and J by 9 bases, leaving 16 bases between them. The CDR3 runs 15 residues. The CDR3 region is CASSLGLDGGSTIYF. As DNA, the CDR3 is TGCGCCAGCAGCTTGGGTTTAGATGGGGGCTCCACCATATATTTT.

The chain joins TRBV7-8 to TRBJ1-1, with 12 bases fitting TRBD1. Germline CDR1 and CDR2: SGHVS and FQNEAQ. This CDR3 region has 16 residues. V lost 5 bases to trimming and J lost 5 bases; unmatched junction nucleotides: 9. In DNA, the CDR3 is TGTGCCAGCAGCAAACTCAAGGGACAGGGGGCGACTGAAGCTTTCTTT. It encodes CASSKLKGQGATEAFF.

CDR3 coding DNA: TGTGCCAGCTCACCTTTAGACAGTAGATCTGAAGCTTTCTTT. Translation: CASSPLDSRSEAFF. The genes are TRBV18 and TRBJ1-1; maybe TRBD1 (5 bases). Trimming shortened V by 3 bases and J by 6 bases, and 14 bases separated the two germline ends. Germline V CDR1 and CDR2: KGHSH, LQKENI. The CDR3 consists of 14 residues.

The gene calls are TRBV4-3 and TRBJ1-2, with TRBD1 matching over 11 bases. J lost 4 bases, V lost 0 bases, and 4 bases had no gene match. Germline V gene lookup returns CDR1 LGHNA and CDR2 YSLEER. The CDR3 has 16 amino acids. The DNA for the CDR3 is TGCGCCAGCAGCCAAGAGGACAGGGGGCCTCTCTATGGCTACACCTTC. Its protein product is CASSQEDRGPLYGYTF.

The J gene is TRBJ1-3, the V gene TRBV19, with 8 bases matching TRBD1. The CDR3 consists of 16 residues. Unmatched junction bases numbered 8, after V lost 5 bases and J lost 2 bases. CDR1 and CDR2 (germline): LNHDA, SQIVND (reference sequence). CDR3 bases: TGTGCCAGTAGTTCACAGGGGGGAGACACTGGAAACACCATATATTTT. Its protein product is CASSSQGGDTGNTIYF.

With regard to this clone: Distinct nucleotide sequences in the sample also encode this CDR3. This chain links TRBV7-9 with TRBJ1-4, with D perhaps TRBD1 (6 bases). Germline CDR1 and CDR2: SEHNR and FQNEAQ (reference sequence). V was pared by 5 bases and J by 6 bases, with 13 bases between. CDR3 length equals 14 residues. CDR3 residues: CASSPGQGYEKLFF. For the CDR3, the DNA is TGTGCCAGCAGCCCGGGGCAGGGGTATGAAAAACTGTTTTTT. The full variable domain, its missing parts supplied by reference TRBV7-9 and TRBJ1-4, is DTGVSQNPRHKITKRGQNVTFRCDPISEHNRLYWYRQTLGQGPEFLTYFQNEAQLEKSRLLSDRFSAERPKGSFSTLEIQRTEQGDSAMYLCASSPGQGYEKLFFGSGTQLSVL.

The chain links TRBV4-1 to TRBJ1-5, with 10 bases aligning to TRBD1. The V gene end was trimmed by 3 bases and the J gene end by 4 bases; junction bases not matched to a gene: 18. CDR3 length equals 20 residues. Germline V gene data show CDR1 as MGHRA and CDR2 as YSYEKL. The CDR3, as DNA: TGCGCCAGCAGCCAGGGACTTGGACAGGGGGTATCAAGGGGGAATCAGCCCCAGCATTTT. As protein: CASSQGLGQGVSRGNQPQHF.

The chain links TRBV6-5 to TRBJ2-7; tentative D call: TRBD2 (5 bases). Between the trimmed V and J ends, which lost 6 bases and 2 bases, there was a span of 11 bases. Germline lookup yields CDR1 MNHEY and CDR2 SVGAGI. This CDR3 is built from 13 residues. This CDR3 is CASRVRGAYEQYF. The CDR3 DNA sequence: TGTGCCAGCAGGGTACGGGGAGCCTACGAGCAGTACTTC.

This rearrangement joins TRBV4-2 to TRBJ2-1; tentative D call: TRBD1 (5 bases). This CDR3 spans 15 amino acids. Germline loops: CDR1 LGHNA, CDR2 YNFKEQ. The ends were cut back, 0 bases at V and 6 bases at J, with 12 bases in the middle. In DNA form, the CDR3 reads TGTGCCAGCAGCCAAGACGGTAGACAGCCCAATGAGCAGTTCTTC. Amino acid sequence: CASSQDGRQPNEQFF.

In this sample, this clone turned up once. The chain couples TRBV5-1 to TRBJ1-1, with 7 bases identical to TRBD1. The CDR3 is 16 residues long. Germline CDR1 SGHRS, CDR2 YFSETQ. Unmatched junction bases numbered 6, after V lost 1 base and J lost 0 bases. The CDR3 sequence is CASSLLGQTLNTEAFF. The CDR3 DNA is TGCGCCAGCAGCTTGTTGGGACAGACACTGAACACTGAAGCTTTCTTT.

This clone was seen a single time. The chain combines TRBV7-8 with TRBJ2-3, with 14 bases matching TRBD2. With 5 bases clipped from V and 4 bases from J, the junction kept 8 bases outside the gene matches. This CDR3 is 17 amino acids long. Per the germline V gene, CDR1 is SGHVS and CDR2 is FQNEAQ. The CDR3 nucleotides read TGTGCCAGCAGCCGAGGGACTAGCGGGAGCAAGGCAGATACGCAGTATTTT. Its translation is CASSRGTSGSKADTQYF.

The sample holds one count of this clone. The gene calls are TRBV11-2 and TRBJ2-7, with D possibly matching TRBD1 (8 bases). Germline assignment: CDR1 SGHAT and CDR2 FQNNGV. V was cut by 2 bases and J by 6 bases, with 17 bases left in between. The CDR3 is made up of 15 amino acids. The CDR3: CASSLQGATSTEQYF. The CDR3 bases are TGTGCCAGCAGCTTACAGGGGGCGACTAGCACCGAGCAGTACTTC.

This chain connects TRBV6-6 to TRBJ1-5; TRBD1 agrees at 8 bases. With V trimmed by 5 bases and J by 2 bases, 11 bases remained unmatched. This CDR3 is 17 amino acids long. Per the germline V gene, CDR1 is MNHNY and CDR2 is SVGAGI (reference sequence). The CDR3 DNA reads TGTGCCAGCAGTCCTATGATACAGGGGGGTGGCAATCAGCCCCAGCATTTT. Translation: CASSPMIQGGGNQPQHF.

This rearrangement joins TRBV9 to TRBJ2-7; 8 positions agree with TRBD1. CDR1 is SGDLS and CDR2 is YYNGEE in the germline V gene. Trimming took 2 bases from V and 4 from J; bases not matched to a gene: 11. This CDR3 contains 16 residues. CDR3 sequence reads: CASSVGTGPGLYEQYF. The DNA for the CDR3 is TGTGCCAGCAGCGTTGGGACAGGTCCTGGCCTATACGAGCAGTACTTC.

V gene TRBV28 combines with J gene TRBJ1-2; D remains unclear. Germline V gives CDR1 MDHEN, CDR2 SYDVKM. The V gene lost 7 bases and the J gene lost 4 bases, with 19 bases spanning the gap. This CDR3 has 15 amino acids. The DNA for the CDR3 is TGTGCCAGCATGGGCGGGCCTCAGAACCTCTATGGCTACACCTTC. This sequence encodes CASMGGPQNLYGYTF.

The chain recombines TRBV28 with TRBJ2-6; 10 positions match TRBD1. The length of the CDR3 is 18 residues. The trim removed 2 bases at V and 0 bases at J, leaving 4 bases unmatched. From germline, CDR1 is MDHEN and CDR2 SYDVKM. DNA of the CDR3: TGTGCCAGCAGTTTAAGACAGGGGGCCGCCTCTGGGGCCAACGTCCTGACTTTC. Protein: CASSLRQGAASGANVLTF.

Here the CDR3 reads CASRLQGDYNEQFF. The CDR3 nucleotides read TGCGCCAGCAGACTACAGGGAGACTACAATGAGCAGTTCTTC. The chain is built from TRBV5-1 and TRBJ2-1, with a weak D call TRBD1 (6 bases). The CDR3 loop spans 14 amino acids. Trimming pared 5 bases from V and 3 bases from J, leaving 12 bases between. The germline CDR1 and CDR2 sequences are SGHRS and YFSETQ.

Here the CDR3 reads CAISEGGADSNQPQHF. The DNA for the CDR3 is TGTGCCATCAGTGAGGGGGGGGCGGATAGCAATCAGCCCCAGCATTTT. V is TRBV10-3 and J is TRBJ1-5; a weak D match, TRBD1 (6 bases). V was pared by 2 bases and J by 0 bases, with 11 bases between. The germline CDR1 and CDR2 sequences are ENHRY and SYGVKD. This CDR3 has 16 amino acids.

The chain employs TRBV5-5 and TRBJ2-1; TRBD1 is a possible D gene (6 bases). Trimming took 2 bases from V and 2 from J, leaving 11 bases between them. The germline CDR1 and CDR2 sequences are SGHKS and YYEKEE (reference sequence). The CDR3 sequence is 15 residues long. The CDR3 nucleotides read TGTGCCAGCAGCTTTTTTACAGGGCCCTACAATGAGCAGTTCTTC. It encodes CASSFFTGPYNEQFF. The full variable domain, its missing parts supplied by reference TRBV5-5 and TRBJ2-1, is DAGVTQSPTHLIKTRGQQVTLRCSPISGHKSVSWYQQVLGQGPQFIFQYYEKEERGRGNFPDRFSARQFPNYSSELNVNALLLGDSALYLCASSFFTGPYNEQFFGPGTRLTVL.

The V gene is TRBV10-2, the J gene TRBJ2-3, with TRBD2 identical over 9 bases. V dropped 0 bases and J dropped 3; count of bases not matched to a gene: 16. CDR3 length: 20 residues. CDR1 is WSHSY, CDR2 SAAADI, per germline. The CDR3 loop reads CASSESSHRGRAVLTDTQYF. The CDR3 DNA reads TGCGCCAGCAGTGAGTCATCCCATCGCGGGAGGGCCGTGTTGACAGATACGCAGTATTTT.

The rearrangement uses TRBV7-8 and TRBJ2-1, with D maybe TRBD2 (5 bases). The germline V gene encodes CDR1 SGHVS and CDR2 FQNEAQ. The CDR3 runs 14 residues. Trimming pared 5 bases from V and 4 bases from J, leaving 12 bases between. The CDR3 DNA follows: TGTGCCAGCAGCCCTAGCCCGATGTACAATGAGCAGTTCTTC. Its translation is CASSPSPMYNEQFF. Looking up the rest from reference TRBV7-8 and TRBJ2-1 gives the full variable domain: GAGVSQSPRYKVAKRGQDVALRCDPISGHVSLFWYQQALGQGPEFLTYFQNEAQLDKSGLPSDRFFAERPEGSVSTLKIQRTQQEDSAVYLCASSPSPMYNEQFFGPGTRLTVL.